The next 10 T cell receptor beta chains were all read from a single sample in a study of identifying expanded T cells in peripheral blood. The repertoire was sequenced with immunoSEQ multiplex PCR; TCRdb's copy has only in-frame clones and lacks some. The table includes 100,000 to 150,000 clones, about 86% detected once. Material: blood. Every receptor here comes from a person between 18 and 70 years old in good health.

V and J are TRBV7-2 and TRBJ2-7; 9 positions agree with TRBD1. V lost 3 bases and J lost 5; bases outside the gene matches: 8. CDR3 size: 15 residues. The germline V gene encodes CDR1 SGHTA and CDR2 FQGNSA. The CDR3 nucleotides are TGTGCCAGCAGCTTTACCGGGACAGGGACCGACGAGCAGTACTTC. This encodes CASSFTGTGTDEQYF. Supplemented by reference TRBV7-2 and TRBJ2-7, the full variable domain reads GAGVSQSPSNKVTEKGKDVELRCDPISGHTALYWYRQSLGQGLEFLIYFQGNSAPDKSGLPSDRFSAERTGGSVSTLTIQRTQQEDSAVYLCASSFTGTGTDEQYFGPGTRLTVT.

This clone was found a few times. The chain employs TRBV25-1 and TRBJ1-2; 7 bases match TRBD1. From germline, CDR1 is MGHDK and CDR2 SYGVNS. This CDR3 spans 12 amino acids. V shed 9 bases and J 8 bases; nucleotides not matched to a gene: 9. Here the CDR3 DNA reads TGTGCCAGTTCGCAGGGGGAGGGCGGCTACACCTTC. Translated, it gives CASSQGEGGYTF.

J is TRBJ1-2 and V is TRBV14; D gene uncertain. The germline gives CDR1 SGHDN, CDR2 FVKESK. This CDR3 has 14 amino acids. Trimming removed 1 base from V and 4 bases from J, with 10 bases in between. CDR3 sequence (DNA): TGTGCCAGCAGCCAAGGCGGAGCCTTCTATGGCTACACCTTC. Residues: CASSQGGAFYGYTF.

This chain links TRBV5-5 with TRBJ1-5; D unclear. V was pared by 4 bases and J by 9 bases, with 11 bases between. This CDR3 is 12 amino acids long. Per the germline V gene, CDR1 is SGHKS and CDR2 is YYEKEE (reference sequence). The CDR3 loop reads CASSHSGGPQHF. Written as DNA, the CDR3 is TGTGCCAGCAGCCACTCCGGCGGGCCCCAGCATTTT.

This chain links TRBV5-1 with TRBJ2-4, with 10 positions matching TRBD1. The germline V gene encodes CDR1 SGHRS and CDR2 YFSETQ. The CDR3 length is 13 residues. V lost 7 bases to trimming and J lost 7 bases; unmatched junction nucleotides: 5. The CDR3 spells CASQRDRGNIQYF. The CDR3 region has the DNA TGCGCCAGCCAGCGGGACAGGGGTAACATTCAGTACTTC.

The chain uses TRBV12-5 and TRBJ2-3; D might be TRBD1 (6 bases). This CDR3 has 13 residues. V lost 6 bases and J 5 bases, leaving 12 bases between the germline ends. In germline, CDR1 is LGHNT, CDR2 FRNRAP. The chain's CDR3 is CASGTGLGDTQYF. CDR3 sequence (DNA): TGTGCTAGTGGGACAGGATTAGGAGATACGCAGTATTTT. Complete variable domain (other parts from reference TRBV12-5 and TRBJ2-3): DARVTQTPRHKVTEMGQEVTMRCQPILGHNTVFWYRQTMMQGLELLAYFRNRAPLDDSGMPKDRFSAEMPDATLATLKIQPSEPRDSAVYFCASGTGLGDTQYFGPGTRLTVL.

CDR3 loop: CASSHLGSQASGELFF. In DNA form, the CDR3 reads TGTGCCAGCAGCCATTTAGGGAGTCAGGCATCCGGGGAGCTGTTTTTT. The V and J genes are TRBV7-2 and TRBJ2-2; a possible D gene is TRBD2 (5 bases). The CDR3 sequence is 16 residues long. In germline, CDR1 is SGHTA, CDR2 FQGNSA. Trimming left V 5 bases short and J 6 bases short, with 19 bases between. Supplemented by reference TRBV7-2 and TRBJ2-2, the full variable domain reads GAGVSQSPSNKVTEKGKDVELRCDPISGHTALYWYRQSLGQGLEFLIYFQGNSAPDKSGLPSDRFSAERTGGSVSTLTIQRTQQEDSAVYLCASSHLGSQASGELFFGEGSRLTVL.

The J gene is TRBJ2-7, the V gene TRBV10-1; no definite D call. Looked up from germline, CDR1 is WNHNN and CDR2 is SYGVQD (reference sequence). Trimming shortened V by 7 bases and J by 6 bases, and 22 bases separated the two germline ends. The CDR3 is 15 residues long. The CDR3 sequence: CASNPCRVLVCEQYF. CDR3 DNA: TGCGCCAGCAACCCCTGCCGGGTTCTCGTGTGCGAGCAGTACTTC.

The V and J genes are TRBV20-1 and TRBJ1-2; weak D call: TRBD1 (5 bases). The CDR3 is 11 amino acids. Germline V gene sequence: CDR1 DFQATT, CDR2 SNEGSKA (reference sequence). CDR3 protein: CGTLDDYGYTF. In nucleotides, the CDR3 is TGCGGGACGCTAGACGACTATGGCTACACCTTC.

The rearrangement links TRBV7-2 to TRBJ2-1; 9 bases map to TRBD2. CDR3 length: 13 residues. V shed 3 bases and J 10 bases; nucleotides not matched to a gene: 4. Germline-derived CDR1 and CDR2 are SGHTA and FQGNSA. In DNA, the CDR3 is TGTGCCAGCAGCTTGGGGACTAGCTGGGAGCAGTTCTTC. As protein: CASSLGTSWEQFF.